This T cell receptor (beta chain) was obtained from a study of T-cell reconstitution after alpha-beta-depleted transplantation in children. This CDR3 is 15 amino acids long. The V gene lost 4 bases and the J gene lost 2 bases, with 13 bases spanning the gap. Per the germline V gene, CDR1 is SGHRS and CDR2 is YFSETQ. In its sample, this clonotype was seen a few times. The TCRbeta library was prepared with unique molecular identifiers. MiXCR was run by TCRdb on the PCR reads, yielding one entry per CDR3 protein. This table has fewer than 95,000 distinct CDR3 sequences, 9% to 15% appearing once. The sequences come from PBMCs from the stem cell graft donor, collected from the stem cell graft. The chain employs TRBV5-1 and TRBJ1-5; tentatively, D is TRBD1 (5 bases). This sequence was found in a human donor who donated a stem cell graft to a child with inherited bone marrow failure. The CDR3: CASSRLTVGNQPQHF. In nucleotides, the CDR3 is TGCGCCAGCAGCCGCCTGACAGTGGGCAATCAGCCCCAGCATTTT. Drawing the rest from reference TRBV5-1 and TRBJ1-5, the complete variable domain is KAGVTQTPRYLIKTRGQQVTLSCSPISGHRSVSWYQQTPGQGLQFLFEYFSETQRNKGNFPGRFSGRQFSNSRSEMNVSTLELGDSALYLCASSRLTVGNQPQHFGDGTRLSIL.